The clone carrying this TCR beta chain appeared a few times. Antigen: not known. Primers covering all TCR V genes were used in emulsion RT-PCR on CD8+ T cells. Unpaired genes were suppressed by blocking oligonucleotides during a second nested PCR. Each emulsion RT-PCR held roughly 4,500-250,000 T cells with C-region, Stepout and V-region primers. TCRdb processed the emulsion pairing reads anew with MiXCR; each CDR3 protein has one entry. This sample carries about 40,000 distinct CDR3 sequences, about 50% of them seen once, and the ten largest clones take 60%. The data derive from a study of T cell repertoires in breast cancer. About the research overall: Samples were breast cancer tumors, lymph nodes and blood from patients, and control blood.

Study outcomes and limitations: Shared TCRs had various nucleotide encodings, suggesting antigen-based selection and expansion.

There are 16 residues in the CDR3. Germline V gene data show CDR1 as DFQATT and CDR2 as SNEGSKA (reference sequence). With 0 bases clipped from V and 0 bases from J, the junction kept 7 bases outside the gene matches. The rearrangement joins TRBV20-1 to TRBJ2-7; TRBD1 aligns across 8 bases. Sequences were obtained from CD8+ T cells. The receptor was derived from a pool of human donors with breast cancer or a healthy control (not recorded which). This CDR3 reads CSAREVQGASSYEQYF. CDR3 DNA: TGCAGTGCTAGAGAAGTTCAGGGGGCCAGCTCCTACGAGCAGTACTTC.